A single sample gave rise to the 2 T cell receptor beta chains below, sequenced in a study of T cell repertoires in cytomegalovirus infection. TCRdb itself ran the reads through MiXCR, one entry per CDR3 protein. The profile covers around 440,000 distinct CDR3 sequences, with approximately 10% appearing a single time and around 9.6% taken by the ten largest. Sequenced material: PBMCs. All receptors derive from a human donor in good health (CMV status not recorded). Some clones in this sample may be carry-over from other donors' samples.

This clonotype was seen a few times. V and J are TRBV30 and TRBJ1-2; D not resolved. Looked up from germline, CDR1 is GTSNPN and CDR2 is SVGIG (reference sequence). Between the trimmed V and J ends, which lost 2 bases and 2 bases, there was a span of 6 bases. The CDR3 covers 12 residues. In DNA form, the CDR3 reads TGTGCCTGGAGTAAAGGGAACTATGGCTACACCTTC. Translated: CAWSKGNYGYTF.

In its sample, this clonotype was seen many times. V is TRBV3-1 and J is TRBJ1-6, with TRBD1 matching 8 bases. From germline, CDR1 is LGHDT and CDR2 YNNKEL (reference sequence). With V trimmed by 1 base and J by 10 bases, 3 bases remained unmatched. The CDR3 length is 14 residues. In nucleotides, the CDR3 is TGTGCCAGCAGCCAAGGACAGGGGAACTCACCCCTCCACTTT. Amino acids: CASSQGQGNSPLHF.